The sequence of this TCR beta chain was determined in a study of blood T cell repertoires in COVID-19 (dated by TCRdb to about 2020). Looking at the study overall: The collaborator samples originated in the United States, Italy and Spain and spanned the acute and convalescent phases of COVID-19. The prospective study material was composed of cDNA or gDNA derived from T cells, B-cell-depleted T cells, or PBMCs. The samples were drawn from the first 160 participants of the ongoing ImmuneRACE study and from 950 to 1,500 subjects provided by 6 global collaborators. Sample metadata almost always included a de-identified subject ID, COVID-19 status, age in years and sex. Where available, HLA class I and class II types were taken from metadata supplied by the sample provider and were not determined by assay-based typing. The dataset comprised deeply sampled blood TCRbeta repertoires from subjects exposed to, actively infected with, or recovered from COVID-19. A freely available public database, intended as a resource for researchers studying the immune response to SARS-CoV-2, is where the repertoires were released.

This clone is a singleton in its sample. Its antigen has not been determined. Base qualities were left out, and no much larger clone turns up one base away. The collaborating institutions used their own protocols to collect whole blood in K2EDTA tubes. For TCRbeta analysis, collaborators shipped samples in one of three forms: frozen whole blood, isolated PBMCs, or DNA extracted from either of those sample types. CDR1 and CDR2 (SGHTA, FQGNSA) derive from the germline V gene. The CDR3 runs 17 amino acids, cysteine and phenylalanine included. The CDR3 DNA has 51 bases and is translated from base 1. Trimming removed 5 bases from V and 6 bases from J, leaving 23 bases between the germline ends. TCRbeta CDR3 regions were amplified from genomic DNA by means of the immunoSEQ Assay, a bias-controlled multiplex PCR. Per the original workflow: Nucleated cell counts per sample were estimated from amplification of reference gene primers within the assay. Sequence reads were collapsed and filtered to measure the absolute abundance of every unique TCRbeta CDR3 rearrangement. For each sample, productive Simpson clonality was calculated as the square root of Simpson's diversity index over productive rearrangements. In its TCRdb copy, this immuneACCESS table keeps in-frame sequences only and misses some clones. Where compared with another copy, unresolved V genes explain less than half of these, and the others have no known cause. V and J calls and clone size come straight from that table; D and trimming were deduced from the DNA. The sample data list around 200,000 clones, and approximately 80% of these were observed just once. The top ten hold roughly 20% of the sample.

The study at large found these results: The quantity of clinical and demographic metadata differed by source and by participant and was supplied without curation.

The chain was built from TRBV7-2 and TRBJ1-3, with the D segment identity uncertain. The sequence was obtained from an elderly woman with active or convalescent COVID-19. The sample comprised peripheral blood. At the DNA level, the sequence is TGTGCCAGCAGCGCATTTCTCTCGGGAAACGTATTAAACACCATATATTTT. This yields the protein CASSAFLSGNVLNTIYF.